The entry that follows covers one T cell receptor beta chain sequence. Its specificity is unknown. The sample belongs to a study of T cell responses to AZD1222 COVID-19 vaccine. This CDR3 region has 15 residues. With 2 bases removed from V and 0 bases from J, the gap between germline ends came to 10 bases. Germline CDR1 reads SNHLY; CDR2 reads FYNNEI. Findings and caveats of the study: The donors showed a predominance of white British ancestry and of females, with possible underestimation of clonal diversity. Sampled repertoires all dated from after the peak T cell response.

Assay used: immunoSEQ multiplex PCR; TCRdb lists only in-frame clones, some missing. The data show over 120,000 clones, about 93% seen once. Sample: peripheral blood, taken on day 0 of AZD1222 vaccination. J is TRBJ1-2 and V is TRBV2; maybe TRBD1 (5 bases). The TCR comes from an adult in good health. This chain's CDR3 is CASSELGPPNYGYTF. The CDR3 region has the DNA TGTGCCAGCAGTGAACTGGGGCCACCTAACTATGGCTACACCTTC.